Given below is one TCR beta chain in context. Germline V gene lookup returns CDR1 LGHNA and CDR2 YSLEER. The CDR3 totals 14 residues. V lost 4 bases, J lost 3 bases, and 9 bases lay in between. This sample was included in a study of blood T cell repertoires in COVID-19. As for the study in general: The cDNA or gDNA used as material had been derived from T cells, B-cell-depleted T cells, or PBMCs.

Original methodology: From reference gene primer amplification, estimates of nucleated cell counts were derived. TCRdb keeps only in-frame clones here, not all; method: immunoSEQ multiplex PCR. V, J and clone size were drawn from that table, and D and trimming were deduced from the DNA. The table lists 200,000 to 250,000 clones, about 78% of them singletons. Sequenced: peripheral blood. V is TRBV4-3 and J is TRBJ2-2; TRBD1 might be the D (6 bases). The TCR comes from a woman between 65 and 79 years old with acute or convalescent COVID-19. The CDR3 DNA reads TGCGCCAGCAGCCGGGACATACACACCGGGGAGCTGTTTTTT. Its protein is CASSRDIHTGELFF.